The rows below give T cell receptor beta chains drawn from one sample of a study of vaccination and CD4 T cells after COVID-19. Their specific antigens are unknown. In TCRdb, the PCR reads were re-called with MiXCR into one record per CDR3 protein. The repertoire includes roughly 20,000 distinct CDR3 sequences, under 80% of them detected once, and about 21% sits in the top ten. Sequencing was performed on CD4+ T cells from blood, cultured in vitro, taken before SARS-CoV-2 vaccination. All receptors derive from a human donor who received a COVID-19 vaccine. CDR3s include the opening cysteine and the closing phenylalanine or tryptophan. D genes are given only for firm matches. Rows may omit the clone size; those that give it use once, few, many or a size class.

j_gene | v_gene | abundance | d_gene | CDR3aa | CDR3nt
TRBJ1-2 | TRBV30 | few | NA | CAWTRSQVLNYGYTF | TGTGCCTGGACCAGGTCCCAGGTGCTTAACTATGGCTACACCTTC
TRBJ1-2 | TRBV5-4 | NA | NA | CASSLAGANYGYTF | TGTGCCAGCAGCTTGGCAGGGGCTAACTATGGCTACACCTTC
TRBJ1-2 | TRBV30 | few | TRBD1 | CAWGRWDSRRGYTF | TGTGCCTGGGGCCGCTGGGACAGTCGGCGAGGCTACACCTTC
TRBJ2-7 | TRBV11-2 | NA | TRBD2 | CASSLGLAGGDEQYF | TGTGCCAGCAGCTTAGGACTAGCGGGGGGCGACGAGCAGTACTTC
TRBJ1-6 | TRBV15 | NA | NA | CATSRVLGRAFYNSPLHF | TGTGCCACCAGCAGAGTATTAGGTCGGGCGTTCTATAATTCACCCCTCCACTTT
TRBJ2-5 | TRBV2 | NA | NA | CASSERARQETQYF | TGTGCCAGCAGTGAACGGGCCAGGCAAGAGACCCAGTACTTC
TRBJ2-5 | TRBV12-3/TRBV12-4 | NA | NA | CASSKGVQETQYF | TGTGCCAGCAGTAAGGGGGTCCAAGAGACCCAGTACTTC
TRBJ1-5 | TRBV20-1 | few | TRBD1 | CSARPTGENQPQHF | TGCAGTGCTAGGCCGACAGGGGAGAATCAGCCCCAGCATTTT
TRBJ2-6 | TRBV7-9 | NA | NA | CASGQRTGANVLTF | TGTGCCAGCGGCCAGAGAACTGGGGCCAACGTCCTGACTTTC
TRBJ2-3 | TRBV7-2 | NA | TRBD2 | CASSLERGAADTQYF | TGTGCCAGCAGCTTAGAGCGGGGGGCGGCGGATACGCAGTATTTT
TRBJ1-1 | TRBV6-1 | NA | NA | CASTRGGVGNTEAFF | TGTGCCAGCACCCGAGGAGGGGTCGGGAACACTGAAGCTTTCTTT
TRBJ1-1 | TRBV21-1 | NA | NA | CASINSPGGFSYTEAFF | TGTGCCAGCATCAATTCTCCCGGGGGGTTCTCCTACACTGAAGCTTTCTTT
TRBJ2-5 | TRBV12-3/TRBV12-4 | NA | TRBD2 | CASSIGTSGGLTQETQYF | TGTGCCAGCAGTATCGGGACTAGCGGGGGCCTAACTCAAGAGACCCAGTACTTC
TRBJ2-3 | TRBV15 | NA | NA | CATSRKGDTQYF | TGTGCCACCAGCAGAAAAGGAGATACGCAGTATTTT
TRBJ1-2 | TRBV6-1 | few | NA | CASRPEEVHYGYTF | TGTGCCAGCAGGCCCGAAGAGGTGCACTATGGCTACACCTTC